This T cell receptor beta chain was recovered during a study of blood T cell repertoires in COVID-19. The wider study: Material from acute and convalescent COVID-19 was sourced from the United States, Italy and Spain. T cells, B-cell-depleted T cells, or PBMCs provided the cDNA or gDNA that served as material.

Trimming removed 5 bases from V and 0 bases from J; junction bases left unmatched: 8. Germline values: CDR1 SGHVS, CDR2 FQNEAQ. The length of the CDR3 is 16 residues. Sequencing was performed with immunoSEQ multiplex PCR; in TCRdb, only in-frame clones are kept and a portion is missing. The data show approximately 190,000 clones, approximately 90% seen once. In this sample, this clone turned up once. The chain links TRBV7-8 to TRBJ1-1; 8 bases are shared with TRBD1. The sample consisted of peripheral blood. The sequence derives from a woman between 40 and 50 years old who had recovered from COVID-19. DNA for the CDR3: TGTGCCAGCAGCCCGAGACAGGGGTCAATGAACACTGAAGCTTTCTTT. Its protein product is CASSPRQGSMNTEAFF.